Each of the 20 T cell receptor beta chains below was sequenced from the same sample in a study of vaccination and CD4 T cells after COVID-19 (dated by TCRdb to 2022 to 2024). Their antigens are not known. To prepare the library, PCR was applied. TCRdb names Illumina iSeq 100 as the instrument used. DNA from cultured CD4+ T cells was subjected to TCR sequencing with the Oncomine TCR Beta short-read assay at the Johns Hopkins FTIC core. Starting from the raw public reads, TCRdb applied fastp trimming at Q25, assembled clones with MiXCR and retained in-frame beta chains. A single entry per CDR3 protein holds the most common genes and DNA from its merged rows. Here the sample has some 7,200 distinct CDR3 sequences; approximately 35% occur a single time. The biggest ten clones account for around 16% of the sample. In the paper's terms, the treatment or condition label means: roughly nine-day PBMC culture with coronavirus spike peptide pools or control peptides (ViraFEST assay). CD4+ T cells from unexposed donors were collected before the COVID-19 pandemic (2011-2018).

The sample taken for sequencing was CD4+ T cells from blood, cultured in vitro. These receptors came from a human donor in good health.

This clonotype was seen a few times. This chain links TRBV28 with TRBJ1-2, with D possibly TRBD1 on 5 matching bases. Germline-derived CDR1 and CDR2 are MDHEN and SYDVKM. The CDR3 has 18 amino acids. Between the trimmed V and J ends, which lost 1 base and 0 bases, there was a span of 18 bases. The DNA of the CDR3 is TGTGCCAGCAGTTTATCTTGGAGGGGTGGGATAGCTAACTATGGCTACACCTTC. Residues: CASSLSWRGGIANYGYTF.

This chain connects TRBV7-9 to TRBJ2-5, with 12 nucleotides matching TRBD1. The ends lost 5 bases at V and 5 bases at J; junction bases unmatched: 9. In germline, CDR1 is SEHNR, CDR2 FQNEAQ (reference sequence). The CDR3 is 16 residues long. CDR3 protein: CASSPGTGGPGETQYF. The CDR3 region has the DNA TGTGCCAGCAGCCCCGGGACAGGGGGCCCGGGGGAGACCCAGTACTTC.

Only a few counts were recorded for this clonotype. Written as DNA, the CDR3 is TGTGCCAGCAGCTTACGGACAGGGGCAAATTCACCCCTCCACTTT. This translates into CASSLRTGANSPLHF. V usage is TRBV11-3 and J usage is TRBJ1-6; 9 nucleotides match TRBD1. The CDR3 loop spans 15 amino acids. The J segment lost 7 bases and the V segment lost 2 bases, leaving 3 bases of the junction unmatched. Germline-derived CDR1 and CDR2 are SGHNT and YENEEA.

The rearrangement links TRBV27 to TRBJ1-4; 10 positions agree with TRBD1. The trim removed 5 bases at V and 5 bases at J, leaving 2 bases unmatched. Germline V CDR1 and CDR2: MNHEY, SMNVEV (reference sequence). CDR3 length: 14 residues. CDR3 in DNA: TGTGCCAGCAGTAGACAGGGGGCGAATGAAAAACTGTTTTTT. This translates into CASSRQGANEKLFF.

Only one count was recorded for this clonotype. The chain joins TRBV25-1 to TRBJ2-1; 8 bases line up with TRBD1. Trimming took 10 bases from V and 6 from J; bases not matched to a gene: 14. CDR1 is MGHDK, CDR2 SYGVNS, per germline. CDR3 length: 15 residues. CDR3 amino acids: CATSFGRGLSNEQFF. The CDR3, as DNA: TGTGCCACTTCTTTCGGCAGGGGGCTCTCCAATGAGCAGTTCTTC. The whole variable domain, remainder taken from reference TRBV25-1 and TRBJ2-1, is EADIYQTPRYLVIGTGKKITLECSQTMGHDKMYWYQQDPGMELHLIHYSYGVNSTEKGDLSSESTVSRIRTEHFPLTLESARPSHTSQYLCATSFGRGLSNEQFFGPGTRLTVL.

The chain joins TRBV7-9 to TRBJ1-1; D is unclear. This CDR3 region has 14 residues. Germline-derived CDR1 and CDR2 are SEHNR and FQNEAQ (reference sequence). V shed 5 bases and J shed 3 bases, with 13 bases lying between them. CDR3 DNA sequence: TGTGCCAGCAGCCTAGAGGGTAGAGACACTGAAGCTTTCTTT. As protein: CASSLEGRDTEAFF.

The rearrangement uses TRBV27 and TRBJ1-1; no firm D call. The V gene's germline CDR1 is MNHEY and CDR2 SMNVEV (reference sequence). The V end was cut by 2 bases, the J end by 8 bases, with 12 bases between. This CDR3 region has 13 residues. CDR3 coding DNA: TGTGCCAGCAGTTTAGTTCGGCAGGCAGAAGCTTTCTTT. Translating gives CASSLVRQAEAFF.

This clonotype was observed a few times. The chain links TRBV6-2 or TRBV6-3 to TRBJ2-6; 9 bases agree with TRBD1. Germline loops: CDR1 MNHEY, CDR2 SVGEGT. The CDR3 runs to 18 residues. The V gene end was trimmed by 0 bases and the J gene end by 4 bases; junction bases not matched to a gene: 7. The DNA of the CDR3 is TGTGCCAGCAGTTACTCGGGACAGGGTTTCCTAGGGGCCAACGTCCTGACTTTC. The encoded protein is CASSYSGQGFLGANVLTF.

This clonotype was counted a few times. V usage is TRBV7-9 and J usage is TRBJ1-1; TRBD1 is a possible D gene (6 bases). This CDR3 is 14 amino acids long. V shed 7 bases and J shed 5 bases, with 17 bases lying between them. Germline CDR1 and CDR2: SEHNR and FQNEAQ (reference sequence). CDR3 nucleotides: TGTGCCAGCATCGCGGGGGCAGGCGGGACTGAAGCTTTCTTT. This translates into CASIAGAGGTEAFF.

The CDR3 here is CASSLTVGGNTIYF. The CDR3, as DNA: TGTGCCAGCAGTTTGACGGTGGGGGGAAACACCATATATTTT. The chain is built from TRBV27 and TRBJ1-3, with D unclear. CDR1 is MNHEY, CDR2 SMNVEV, per germline (reference sequence). The CDR3 sequence is 14 residues long. V was trimmed by 3 bases and J by 4 bases, leaving 10 bases between them.

Judged by abundance, this clonotype is medium-sized. The V gene is TRBV5-4, the J gene TRBJ2-1, with 8 bases fitting TRBD2. The CDR3 runs to 15 residues. Germline CDR1 SGHNT, CDR2 YYREEE (reference sequence). The V segment lost 2 bases and the J segment 2 bases; nucleotides outside the gene matches: 3. CDR3 nucleotides: TGTGCCAGCAGCTTTTACGGGGGGGCCTACAATGAGCAGTTCTTC. Its protein product is CASSFYGGAYNEQFF.

The V gene is TRBV7-6, the J gene TRBJ2-3, with TRBD2 matching over 10 bases. Per the germline V gene, CDR1 is SGHVS and CDR2 is FNYEAQ. This CDR3 has 16 residues. V lost 1 base, J lost 2 bases, and 3 bases stayed unmatched. The CDR3 reads CASSLGTSGNTDTQYF. As DNA, the CDR3 is TGTGCCAGCAGCTTAGGTACTAGCGGGAACACAGATACGCAGTATTTT. The variable domain in full, with the rest retrieved from reference TRBV7-6 and TRBJ2-3, is GAGVSQSPRYKVTKRGQDVALRCDPISGHVSLYWYRQALGQGPEFLTYFNYEAQQDKSGLPNDRFSAERPEGSISTLTIQRTEQRDSAMYRCASSLGTSGNTDTQYFGPGTRLTVL.

This clonotype was seen a single time. CDR3 DNA sequence: TGTGCCAGTCGGGAGAGCTCCTATAATTCACCCCTCCACTTT. The encoded protein is CASRESSYNSPLHF. The chain links TRBV6-1 to TRBJ1-6; D not resolved. The CDR3 loop spans 14 amino acids. CDR1 is MNHNS, CDR2 SASEGT, per germline. The ends were cut back, 9 bases at V and 0 bases at J, with 9 bases in the middle.

The V call is TRBV7-9, the J call TRBJ1-5, with a possible D match to TRBD1 (6 bases). The germline gives CDR1 SEHNR, CDR2 FQNEAQ (reference sequence). The CDR3 is made up of 17 amino acids. Trimming took 1 base from V and 6 from J, leaving 19 bases between them. The CDR3 nucleotides read TGTGCCAGCAGCTTAGGTACTCGGGAGGGGGGCGGTCAGCCCCAGCATTTT. It specifies CASSLGTREGGGQPQHF. Variable domain in full (rest from reference TRBV7-9 and TRBJ1-5): DTGVSQNPRHKITKRGQNVTFRCDPISEHNRLYWYRQTLGQGPEFLTYFQNEAQLEKSRLLSDRFSAERPKGSFSTLEIQRTEQGDSAMYLCASSLGTREGGGQPQHFGDGTRLSIL.

The chain recombines TRBV10-2 with TRBJ2-7, with D possibly matching TRBD1 (7 bases). Germline V CDR1 and CDR2: WSHSY, SAAADI. Trimming took off 7 bases at V and 6 bases at J, with 16 bases between the two ends. This CDR3 is built from 13 residues. CDR3 bases: TGCGCCAGCACCCCCCGGCAGGGGGGCGAGCAGTACTTC. Translating gives CASTPRQGGEQYF.

J is TRBJ2-7 and V is TRBV29-1; D assignment may be TRBD1 or TRBD2 (6 bases each). The V gene lost 6 bases and the J gene lost 7 bases, with 19 bases spanning the gap. Germline V gene data show CDR1 as SQVTM and CDR2 as ANQGSEA. The CDR3 runs 13 residues. CDR3 in DNA: TGCAGCGTGACGGATGTGGGGGCGGGGGAGCAGTACTTC. Protein sequence: CSVTDVGAGEQYF.

This clonotype occurred a few times. This chain uses TRBV2 with TRBJ2-5, with 8 bases lining up with TRBD1. V was pared by 9 bases and J by 4 bases, with 10 bases of the junction left unmatched. Germline CDR1 reads SNHLY; CDR2 reads FYNNEI. The CDR3 totals 14 residues. The CDR3 nucleotides are TGTGCCAGACGGCTGAACACAGGGGGAGAGACCCAGTACTTC. Translation gives CARRLNTGGETQYF. Based on the CDR3 plus reference TRBV2 and TRBJ2-5, the full variable domain is EPEVTQTPSHQVTQMGQEVILRCVPISNHLYFYWYRQILGQKVEFLVSFYNNEISEKSEIFDDQFSVERPDGSNFTLKIRSTKLEDSAMYFCARRLNTGGETQYFGPGTRLLVL.

This rearrangement joins TRBV11-3 to TRBJ2-6; TRBD1 might be the D (5 bases). CDR1 SGHNT and CDR2 YENEEA come from the germline V gene. CDR3 length equals 15 residues. The germline V and J ends were trimmed by 5 bases and 2 bases, with 10 bases remaining between them. CDR3 bases: TGTGCCAGCAGCCCAGACAGCACTGGGGCCAACGTCCTGACTTTC. It encodes CASSPDSTGANVLTF.

This chain connects TRBV5-4 to TRBJ2-2; possibly TRBD1 for D (6 bases). The germline gives CDR1 SGHNT, CDR2 YYREEE (reference sequence). There are 15 residues in the CDR3. Trimming pared 4 bases from V and 4 bases from J, leaving 14 bases between. The CDR3: CASSNTGKVTGELFF. CDR3 nucleotides: TGTGCCAGCAGCAACACAGGGAAGGTCACCGGGGAGCTGTTTTTT.

The chain joins TRBV10-3 to TRBJ2-3; 7 bases are a match to TRBD1. The V gene end was trimmed by 7 bases and the J gene end by 2 bases; junction bases not matched to a gene: 3. The CDR3 consists of 13 residues. Germline loops: CDR1 ENHRY, CDR2 SYGVKD. CDR3 nucleotides: TGTGCCATCACCGGGACAGTCACAGATACGCAGTATTTT. It yields the protein CAITGTVTDTQYF.